Here is one T cell receptor (beta chain) with its context. What it binds is not known. The CDR3 has 14 residues. This sample was taken from a study of T cells expressing NK-cell markers. Background on the study: Each TCR beta repertoire originated in sorted T cells that were CD3+CD56+NKG2C+, CD3+CD56+NKG2C- or CD3+CD56-NKG2C+. Seven HCMV-seropositive donors and one seronegative donor made up the eight sequenced donors.

With the 5' RACE reads reprocessed, TCRdb shows one record per CDR3 protein and no DNA. Recorded for this sample: hundreds of thousands of distinct CDR3 sequences. Study-level findings and limits: Similarly, these clonotypes led the CD3+CD56-NKG2C+ fraction as well in several donors. HCMV specificity was not established for the expanded NKG2C+ T cell clones.

The source of this sequence is a woman aged 18 to 75 in good health. The sequencing sample was made of blood T cells: a sorted CD56 or NKG2C T cell subset, CD4+ or CD8+ T cells, or bulk PBMC T cells (not recorded which). The chain combines TRBV12-3 or TRBV12-4 with TRBJ2-5; with no DNA, the TCRdb D assignment of TRBD1 cannot be verified. The CDR3 region is CASSRQGGQETQYF.